These 30 T cell receptor beta chains came from one sample sequenced in a study of control samples from healthy donors and cancer patients. Repertoires were generated with immunoSEQ multiplex PCR, while TCRdb's copy carries only in-frame clones and drops some. The sample has 84,000 or so clones, 84% seen once. Material for sequencing was PBMCs. The source is a man aged 60 to 69 with head and neck cancer.

The V gene is TRBV11-2, the J gene TRBJ2-1, with D possibly TRBD1 on 5 matching bases. Germline V gives CDR1 SGHAT, CDR2 FQNNGV. The length of the CDR3 is 14 residues. Trimming left V 4 bases short and J 3 bases short, with 10 bases between. CDR3 coding DNA: TGTGCCAGCAGCTCGGCAGGGATCTACAATGAGCAGTTCTTC. This sequence encodes CASSSAGIYNEQFF. Full variable domain (rest looked up from reference TRBV11-2 and TRBJ2-1): EAGVAQSPRYKIIEKRQSVAFWCNPISGHATLYWYQQILGQGPKLLIQFQNNGVVDDSQLPKDRFSAERLKGVDSTLKIQPAKLEDSAVYLCASSSAGIYNEQFFGPGTRLTVL.

For this clone: This sample includes further DNA sequences coding for the same CDR3. The chain employs TRBV11-2 and TRBJ2-3; 8 nucleotides align to TRBD2. Germline V lookup: CDR1 SGHAT, CDR2 FQNNGV. V shed 5 bases and J 0 bases; nucleotides not matched to a gene: 7. This CDR3 has 16 residues. The CDR3 region is CASSLGLAGSTDTQYF. CDR3 bases: TGTGCCAGCAGCCTAGGTTTAGCGGGGAGCACAGATACGCAGTATTTT.

For the CDR3, the DNA is TGTGCCAGCAGCAGCCTTGGTGGCGAGAGCTCCTACAATGAGCAGTTCTTC. Translating gives CASSSLGGESSYNEQFF. V gene TRBV9 combines with J gene TRBJ2-1; D gene ambiguous. V dropped 4 bases and J dropped 0 bases, with 17 bases sitting between them. Germline lookup yields CDR1 SGDLS and CDR2 YYNGEE. The CDR3 runs to 17 residues.

This clone was counted at least ten times. J is TRBJ1-2 and V is TRBV19; D gene uncertain. CDR3 length: 14 residues. Trimming removed 3 bases at V and 4 bases at J, with 12 bases between. Looked up from germline, CDR1 is LNHDA and CDR2 is SQIVND (reference sequence). The CDR3 here is CASSIRTLSYGYTF. DNA for the CDR3: TGTGCCAGTAGTATCAGGACTCTCTCCTATGGCTACACCTTC.

This clone was observed a few times. This chain joins TRBV9 and TRBJ2-1; a weak D match, TRBD2 (5 bases). V lost 10 bases and J lost 9, with 26 bases in between. There are 15 residues in the CDR3. Germline V lookup: CDR1 SGDLS, CDR2 YYNGEE. This CDR3 is CARGVAEGRGGEQFF. Here the CDR3 DNA reads TGTGCCCGCGGCGTAGCCGAGGGCCGGGGTGGTGAGCAGTTCTTC.

J is TRBJ1-2 and V is TRBV7-8; 8 bases are shared with TRBD1. CDR1 is SGHVS and CDR2 is FQNEAQ in the germline V gene. The CDR3 has 15 residues. V lost 5 bases to trimming and J lost 1 base; unmatched junction nucleotides: 6. The CDR3 loop reads CASSTRTGNNYGYTF. The CDR3 DNA sequence: TGTGCCAGCAGCACCCGGACAGGGAATAACTATGGCTACACCTTC.

This clone was detected once. The chain uses TRBV9 and TRBJ1-3; D possibly corresponds to TRBD1 (6 bases). The CDR3 spans 16 residues. Germline assignment: CDR1 SGDLS and CDR2 YYNGEE. V was pared by 5 bases and J by 0 bases, with 15 bases between. The CDR3 DNA is TGTGCCAGCAGTGGCCTCAGGGGCGACTCTGGAAACACCATATATTTT. Translation gives CASSGLRGDSGNTIYF.

The chain couples TRBV2 to TRBJ2-2; D is undetermined. The CDR3 runs 13 residues. V was shortened by 5 bases and J by 7 bases, with 11 bases between the two germline ends. Germline CDR1 SNHLY, CDR2 FYNNEI. The CDR3 nucleotides are TGTGCCAGCAGTCAAATCCGTCTCGGGGAGCTGTTTTTT. This translates into CASSQIRLGELFF.

The gene calls are TRBV18 and TRBJ1-4; the D is unclear. The germline gives CDR1 KGHSH, CDR2 LQKENI. The V end lost 2 bases, the J end lost 0 bases, and 7 bases lay between the germline ends. The CDR3 loop spans 15 amino acids. The CDR3 is CASSPSVSTNEKLFF. CDR3 nucleotide sequence: TGTGCCAGCTCACCATCGGTCTCAACTAATGAAAAACTGTTTTTT.

V and J are TRBV18 and TRBJ1-1; 10 nucleotides align to TRBD1. Germline V lookup: CDR1 KGHSH, CDR2 LQKENI. The CDR3 is 16 residues long. With 5 bases clipped from V and 0 bases from J, the junction kept 6 bases outside the gene matches. Here the CDR3 reads CASSFAGTGVNTEAFF. The CDR3, as DNA: TGTGCCAGCTCATTCGCCGGGACAGGGGTGAACACTGAAGCTTTCTTT.

This chain's CDR3 is CAWSGVPGLNTIYF. Here the CDR3 DNA reads TGTGCCTGGAGTGGTGTCCCCGGGCTAAACACCATATATTTT. The chain uses TRBV30 and TRBJ1-3; no firm D call. Germline CDR1 and CDR2: GTSNPN and SVGIG (reference sequence). V lost 1 base to trimming and J lost 6 bases, with 13 bases between them. The CDR3 runs to 14 residues. Combining the CDR3 with reference TRBV30 and TRBJ1-3 gives the whole variable domain SQTIHQWPATLVQPVGSPLSLECTVEGTSNPNLYWYRQAAGRGLQLLFYSVGIGQISSEVPQNLSASRPQDRQFILSSKKLLLSDSGFYLCAWSGVPGLNTIYFGEGSWLTVV.

The chain has TRBV5-1 and TRBJ2-7; D not resolved. CDR3 length: 14 residues. Germline values: CDR1 SGHRS, CDR2 YFSETQ. Between the trimmed V and J ends, which lost 1 base and 2 bases, there was a span of 10 bases. CDR3 loop: CASSLWGNPYEQYF. CDR3 DNA sequence: TGCGCCAGCAGCTTGTGGGGTAATCCCTACGAGCAGTACTTC.

Comments on this clone: The junction differs from germline at one of its ends, possibly a read error. The chain joins TRBV6-4 to TRBJ2-1; TRBD2 agrees at 16 bases. Germline V gene lookup returns CDR1 MRHNA and CDR2 SNTAGT. There are 18 residues in the CDR3. The CDR3 DNA sequence: TGTGCAAGCAGTGACTCTCCGGGACTAGCGGGAGGGCAGAATGAGCAGTTCTTC. This codes for CASSDSPGLAGGQNEQFF.

The chain couples TRBV2 to TRBJ2-4, with 7 bases identical to TRBD1. The trim removed 7 bases at V and 0 bases at J, leaving 12 bases unmatched. In germline, CDR1 is SNHLY, CDR2 FYNNEI. The CDR3 extends over 17 amino acids. The CDR3: CASTRLRGGLAKNIQYF. For the CDR3, the DNA is TGTGCCAGCACCCGCTTGCGAGGGGGCTTAGCCAAAAACATTCAGTACTTC.

The chain links TRBV19 to TRBJ2-3; 10 nucleotides align to TRBD2. J lost 4 bases, V lost 5 bases, and 12 bases had no gene match. Germline V CDR1 and CDR2: LNHDA, SQIVND (reference sequence). The CDR3 covers 17 residues. The CDR3 sequence: CASSVASGSLVSDTQYF. Here the CDR3 DNA reads TGTGCCAGTAGTGTGGCTAGCGGGAGCTTGGTGTCAGATACGCAGTATTTT.

This chain links TRBV5-1 with TRBJ2-3; 10 nucleotides line up with TRBD2. With 0 bases clipped from V and 4 bases from J, the junction kept 8 bases outside the gene matches. This CDR3 contains 17 residues. Germline-derived CDR1 and CDR2 are SGHRS and YFSETQ. CDR3 amino acids: CASSLGASGRTSDTQYF. For the CDR3, the DNA is TGCGCCAGCAGCTTGGGGGCTAGCGGGAGAACCTCAGATACGCAGTATTTT.

This clone showed up just once. This chain connects TRBV28 to TRBJ1-5; D is possibly TRBD1 (6 bases). Looked up from germline, CDR1 is MDHEN and CDR2 is SYDVKM. The CDR3 sequence is 14 residues long. Trimming removed 2 bases from V and 3 bases from J, with 8 bases in between. The CDR3 coding sequence is TGTGCCAGCAGTTTAGGACAGTCCAATCAGCCCCAGCATTTT. The encoded protein is CASSLGQSNQPQHF.

The rearrangement joins TRBV9 to TRBJ2-2; 9 positions match TRBD1. The CDR3 has 14 residues. The junction had 1 base not matched to a gene; V was cut back by 2 bases and J by 5 bases. The germline V gene encodes CDR1 SGDLS and CDR2 YYNGEE. The CDR3 sequence: CASSVGTGTGELFF. The CDR3 bases are TGTGCCAGCAGCGTTGGGACAGGGACCGGGGAGCTGTTTTTT.

The V and J genes are TRBV5-6 and TRBJ2-3; 7 bases map to TRBD1. V gave up 4 bases and J gave up 14 bases; unmatched junction bases: 10. The germline V gene encodes CDR1 SGHDT and CDR2 YYEEEE. This CDR3 has 12 residues. CDR3 residues: CASSGPGTVLYF. The CDR3 DNA sequence: TGTGCCAGCAGCGGCCCCGGGACAGTTTTGTATTTT.

This clone was seen more than once but under ten times. The genes are TRBV28 and TRBJ2-7; possibly TRBD1 for D (6 bases). Deletions cut 5 bases from V and 11 bases from J, with 19 bases between. Germline CDR1 is MDHEN and CDR2 is SYDVKM. The CDR3 sequence is 13 residues long. CDR3 bases: TGTGCCAGCAGTCCACGGGACACCCTTAAGGAGTACTTC. This sequence encodes CASSPRDTLKEYF.

As for this clone: A junction boundary mismatches the germline segment, possibly from a read error. The CDR3 DNA reads as TGTGCCAGCAGAATCTCCATAGCGGGGAGGGGACATTTT. Amino acid sequence: CASRISIAGRGHF. This chain uses TRBV2 with TRBJ2-3; 8 bases fit TRBD2. CDR1 is SNHLY and CDR2 is FYNNEI in the germline V gene. The CDR3 is 13 residues long.

The chain has TRBV27 and TRBJ2-2; 8 bases fit TRBD2. Germline V CDR1 and CDR2: MNHEY, SMNVEV (reference sequence). Trimming at V came to 10 bases and at J to 7 bases, leaving 14 bases not matched to a gene. The length of the CDR3 is 15 residues. The CDR3 bases are TGTGCCACCGCCCCCGGGAGGGCCATTGTCGGGGAGCTGTTTTTT. Translated, it gives CATAPGRAIVGELFF.

The chain joins TRBV5-1 to TRBJ2-3, with D perhaps matching TRBD2 (6 bases). V lost 5 bases and J 3 bases, leaving 10 bases between the germline ends. This CDR3 has 13 residues. The germline V gene has CDR1 SGHRS and CDR2 YFSETQ. The CDR3 region has the DNA TGCGCCAGCAGGCGGGAAAGTACAGATACGCAGTATTTT. Translated: CASRRESTDTQYF.

The chain uses TRBV12-3 or TRBV12-4 and TRBJ1-4; tentatively, D is TRBD1 (5 bases). The CDR3 has 12 residues. V was shortened by 1 base and J by 10 bases, with 7 bases between the two germline ends. CDR3: CASSLGGRKLFF. Written as DNA, the CDR3 is TGTGCCAGCAGTTTAGGGGGGAGAAAACTGTTTTTT.

The CDR3 DNA is TGCGCCAGCAGTGATCCCGGAGGACTAGCGGGAGGGCAGGGCACCGGGGAGCTGTTTTTT. Translation gives CASSDPGGLAGGQGTGELFF. The genes are TRBV10-1 and TRBJ2-2; 15 bases are a match to TRBD2. This CDR3 comprises 20 residues. Germline CDR1 is WNHNN and CDR2 is SYGVQD (reference sequence). Unmatched junction bases numbered 12, after V lost 3 bases and J lost 4 bases.

This clone was detected only a few times. The J gene is TRBJ1-6, the V gene TRBV2; 7 bases map to TRBD1. The CDR3 consists of 15 residues. The trim removed 4 bases at V and 10 bases at J, leaving 10 bases unmatched. Germline V gives CDR1 SNHLY, CDR2 FYNNEI. The CDR3 DNA is TGTGCCAGCAGTGTAGGTCAGGGGGTCTGGTCACCCCTCCACTTT. This sequence encodes CASSVGQGVWSPLHF.

The rearrangement uses TRBV6-1 and TRBJ2-7; 11 bases line up with TRBD2. V lost 0 bases and J lost 4; bases outside the gene matches: 5. The CDR3 contains 16 residues. Germline V gene lookup returns CDR1 MNHNS and CDR2 SASEGT. In DNA, the CDR3 is TGTGCCAGCAGTGAAGCAGGGCTAGCGGGAGGTTACGAGCAGTACTTC. Protein product: CASSEAGLAGGYEQYF.

This chain uses TRBV28 with TRBJ2-7, with TRBD2 matching over 11 bases. Per the germline V gene, CDR1 is MDHEN and CDR2 is SYDVKM. With V trimmed by 10 bases and J by 6 bases, 8 bases remained unmatched. This CDR3 contains 13 residues. The CDR3 spells CATLAGGGGEQYF. In DNA form, the CDR3 reads TGTGCCACATTAGCGGGAGGGGGTGGCGAGCAGTACTTC.

This chain links TRBV27 with TRBJ2-5; D unclear. This CDR3 spans 15 amino acids. V was cut by 6 bases and J by 5 bases, with 19 bases left in between. Germline V gene data show CDR1 as MNHEY and CDR2 as SMNVEV (reference sequence). The CDR3 is CASSPRSAEGETQYF. The DNA of the CDR3 is TGTGCCAGCAGCCCCAGGTCGGCTGAAGGGGAGACCCAGTACTTC.

This chain joins TRBV3-1 (or the pseudogene TRBV3-2) and TRBJ2-3, with D possibly TRBD2 on 7 matching bases. Germline V gene data show CDR1 as LGHDT and CDR2 as YNNKEL (reference sequence). This CDR3 has 15 residues. Trimming cost V 4 bases and J 4 bases, with 15 bases left between them. The CDR3 sequence: CASSPSRGAADTQYF. CDR3 in DNA: TGTGCCAGCAGCCCAAGCCGGGGGGCGGCAGATACGCAGTATTTT.